A single T cell receptor (beta chain) is shown here with its context. The antigen is undetermined. This CDR3 has 18 residues. Germline lookup yields CDR1 MDHEN and CDR2 SYDVKM. V dropped 5 bases and J dropped 4; count of bases not matched to a gene: 12. This entry is derived from a study of a mutant IDH1 vaccine in newly diagnosed glioma. Study context: Vaccination began 4-6 weeks post radiotherapy alone, or with temozolomide cycles. The study's findings and limits: Among patients, 90% to 95% showed immune responses induced by the vaccine.

Sequencing was performed with immunoSEQ multiplex PCR; in TCRdb, only in-frame clones are kept and a portion is missing. This table holds approximately 82,000 clones, around 83% found once. Documented time point: week 23, last vaccination. All doses held 300 ug of mutant IDH1 20-mer peptide, with topical imiquimod. The sequenced sample was PBMCs, obtained from a glioma patient whose treatment included an IDH1 peptide vaccine. V is TRBV28 and J is TRBJ2-1, with 12 nucleotides matching TRBD2. This receptor was identified in a woman in her 50s with glioma. The CDR3 is CASSTALAGGPRYNEQFF. The CDR3 coding sequence is TGTGCCAGCAGTACCGCACTAGCGGGAGGACCGCGGTACAATGAGCAGTTCTTC.